Listed below are T cell receptor beta chains from one sample, sequenced in a study of shared clonotypes between healthy human individuals. TCRdb's table, derived via immunoSEQ multiplex PCR, lists solely in-frame clones and lacks some. The data contain about a million clones, around 74% of them seen just once; the ten biggest clones take up about 1.5%. Sample: memory CD4+ T cells sorted from blood. These receptors were obtained from a man in his late teens or twenties in good health. Both conserved end residues are part of each CDR3. The D gene is left open where the match is weak. The size entry is marked missing in some rows and otherwise reads once, few, many or a size class.

d_call: NA
v_call: TRBV28
j_call: TRBJ2-7
clone_size: NA
cdr3_aa: CASSRIYRASSAHEQYF
cdr3_nt: TGTGCCAGCAGCCGAATTTACAGGGCCTCCTCGGCTCACGAGCAGTACTTC

d_call: NA
v_call: TRBV5-4
j_call: TRBJ2-7
clone_size: NA
cdr3_aa: CASSLGENSAYEQYF
cdr3_nt: TGTGCCAGCAGCCTAGGGGAGAATTCCGCCTACGAGCAGTACTTC

d_call: NA
v_call: TRBV6-5
j_call: TRBJ1-2
clone_size: NA
cdr3_aa: CASSYSRQWVGGYTF
cdr3_nt: TGTGCCAGCAGTTACTCGCGGCAGTGGGTTGGTGGCTACACCTTC

d_call: NA
v_call: TRBV11-3
j_call: TRBJ2-5
clone_size: NA
cdr3_aa: CASSAGEPQETQYF
cdr3_nt: TGTGCCAGCAGCGCCGGCGAGCCGCAAGAGACCCAGTACTTC

d_call: NA
v_call: TRBV5-4
j_call: TRBJ1-2
clone_size: few
cdr3_aa: CASSLADSHYGYTF
cdr3_nt: TGTGCCAGCAGCTTGGCCGACAGCCACTATGGCTACACCTTC

d_call: NA
v_call: TRBV10-2
j_call: TRBJ1-1
clone_size: NA
cdr3_aa: CASRSPVNTEAFF
cdr3_nt: TGCGCCAGCAGAAGTCCGGTGAACACTGAAGCTTTCTTT

d_call: NA
v_call: TRBV19
j_call: TRBJ1-2
clone_size: NA
cdr3_aa: CASSIGAESGGYTF
cdr3_nt: TGTGCCAGTAGTATAGGCGCCGAGTCGGGTGGCTACACCTTC

d_call: NA
v_call: TRBV12-5
j_call: TRBJ1-3
clone_size: NA
cdr3_aa: CASGFQGTGNTIYF
cdr3_nt: TGTGCTAGTGGTTTCCAGGGGACTGGAAACACCATATATTTT

d_call: TRBD1
v_call: TRBV7-9
j_call: TRBJ2-7
clone_size: NA
cdr3_aa: CASSSGQLGSYEQYF
cdr3_nt: TGTGCCAGCAGCTCGGGACAGTTAGGGAGCTACGAGCAGTACTTC

d_call: NA
v_call: TRBV7-9
j_call: TRBJ1-3
clone_size: NA
cdr3_aa: CASSTGGGQNSGNTIYF
cdr3_nt: TGTGCCAGCAGCACCGGGGGAGGACAGAACTCTGGAAACACCATATATTTT

d_call: NA
v_call: TRBV5-1
j_call: TRBJ2-2
clone_size: once
cdr3_aa: CASSPRSNTGELFF
cdr3_nt: TGCGCCAGCAGCCCCCGGTCCAACACCGGGGAGCTGTTTTTT

d_call: TRBD2
v_call: TRBV7-2
j_call: TRBJ2-1
clone_size: NA
cdr3_aa: CASSPRGLAGDRSYNEQFF
cdr3_nt: TGTGCCAGCAGCCCTAGGGGACTAGCGGGGGATCGCTCCTACAATGAGCAGTTCTTC

d_call: TRBD2
v_call: TRBV28
j_call: TRBJ2-3
clone_size: NA
cdr3_aa: CASRSGGSVGTQYF
cdr3_nt: TGTGCCAGTCGGAGCGGGGGAAGCGTGGGTACGCAGTATTTT

d_call: NA
v_call: TRBV5-4
j_call: TRBJ1-2
clone_size: many
cdr3_aa: CASSLGRTNYGYTF
cdr3_nt: TGTGCCAGCAGCTTGGGGAGAACTAACTATGGCTACACCTTC

d_call: NA
v_call: TRBV19
j_call: TRBJ2-3
clone_size: NA
cdr3_aa: CARSHRGGPTTDTQYF
cdr3_nt: TGTGCCAGGAGCCACCGCGGAGGGCCAACCACAGATACGCAGTATTTT

d_call: NA
v_call: TRBV5-5
j_call: TRBJ1-6
clone_size: NA
cdr3_aa: CASSLDLTGFNSPLHF
cdr3_nt: TGTGCCAGCAGCTTAGATTTGACAGGATTTAATTCACCCCTCCACTTT

d_call: TRBD1
v_call: TRBV7-3
j_call: TRBJ2-3
clone_size: NA
cdr3_aa: CASSPTGGRSDTQYF
cdr3_nt: TGTGCCAGCAGCCCAACAGGGGGTAGGTCAGATACGCAGTATTTT

d_call: NA
v_call: TRBV7-9
j_call: TRBJ2-7
clone_size: NA
cdr3_aa: CASSSGGSSYEQYF
cdr3_nt: TGTGCCAGCAGCTCAGGCGGAAGCTCCTACGAGCAGTACTTC

d_call: NA
v_call: TRBV6-5
j_call: TRBJ1-1
clone_size: NA
cdr3_aa: CASSERVNTEAFF
cdr3_nt: TGTGCCAGCAGTGAGCGGGTGAACACTGAAGCTTTCTTT

d_call: TRBD1
v_call: TRBV11-3
j_call: TRBJ2-2
clone_size: NA
cdr3_aa: CASSPGQGYTGELFF
cdr3_nt: TGTGCCAGCAGCCCCGGACAGGGATACACCGGGGAGCTGTTTTTT

d_call: NA
v_call: TRBV5-6
j_call: TRBJ1-2
clone_size: NA
cdr3_aa: CASSWGSGTTNYGYTF
cdr3_nt: TGTGCCAGCAGCTGGGGGTCCGGGACAACTAACTATGGCTACACCTTC

d_call: NA
v_call: TRBV5-1
j_call: TRBJ2-3
clone_size: NA
cdr3_aa: CASSLGGTSDTQYF
cdr3_nt: TGCGCCAGCAGCTTGGGGGGAACTAGCGATACGCAGTATTTT

d_call: NA
v_call: TRBV6-5
j_call: TRBJ1-1
clone_size: NA
cdr3_aa: CASSYSRGNTEAFF
cdr3_nt: TGTGCCAGCAGTTACTCCCGAGGGAACACTGAAGCTTTCTTT

d_call: TRBD2
v_call: TRBV14
j_call: TRBJ2-7
clone_size: NA
cdr3_aa: CASSVGRGTYEQYF
cdr3_nt: TGTGCCAGCAGCGTAGGGCGGGGGACCTACGAGCAGTACTTC

d_call: NA
v_call: TRBV12-5
j_call: TRBJ2-2
clone_size: NA
cdr3_aa: CASGPSRDGRTGELFF
cdr3_nt: TGTGCTAGTGGTCCCTCCAGGGACGGCCGAACCGGGGAGCTGTTTTTT

d_call: TRBD1
v_call: TRBV28
j_call: TRBJ2-7
clone_size: once
cdr3_aa: CASSNPDREVGEQYF
cdr3_nt: TGTGCCAGCAGTAACCCGGACAGGGAAGTGGGGGAGCAGTACTTC

d_call: NA
v_call: TRBV4-1
j_call: TRBJ1-5
clone_size: NA
cdr3_aa: CASSQDVQGLGQPQHF
cdr3_nt: TGCGCCAGCAGCCAAGATGTGCAGGGGTTAGGTCAGCCCCAGCATTTT

d_call: NA
v_call: TRBV11-2
j_call: TRBJ1-2
clone_size: NA
cdr3_aa: CASSLMSAVGGYTF
cdr3_nt: TGTGCCAGCAGCTTAATGTCGGCCGTAGGTGGCTACACCTTC

d_call: TRBD1
v_call: TRBV19
j_call: TRBJ1-5
clone_size: NA
cdr3_aa: CASTWGQGSNQPQHF
cdr3_nt: TGTGCCAGTACCTGGGGACAGGGGAGCAATCAGCCCCAGCATTTT

d_call: TRBD2
v_call: TRBV4-2
j_call: TRBJ2-1
clone_size: NA
cdr3_aa: CASSQGVTSGSYNEQFF
cdr3_nt: TGTGCCAGCAGCCAAGGCGTTACTAGCGGGTCCTACAATGAGCAGTTCTTC

d_call: TRBD1
v_call: TRBV15
j_call: TRBJ2-7
clone_size: NA
cdr3_aa: CATSKGQGVAYEQYF
cdr3_nt: TGTGCCACCAGCAAAGGACAGGGGGTCGCCTACGAGCAGTACTTC

d_call: TRBD2
v_call: TRBV27
j_call: TRBJ2-1
clone_size: few
cdr3_aa: CASSSASLAGPGNEQFF
cdr3_nt: TGTGCCAGCAGTTCCGCCTCGCTAGCGGGTCCCGGGAATGAGCAGTTCTTC

d_call: TRBD1
v_call: TRBV11-3
j_call: TRBJ2-5
clone_size: NA
cdr3_aa: CASSTGQGPPETQYF
cdr3_nt: TGTGCCAGCAGCACGGGACAGGGCCCCCCTGAGACCCAGTACTTC

d_call: TRBD1
v_call: TRBV28
j_call: TRBJ2-5
clone_size: few
cdr3_aa: CASRSQGAETQYF
cdr3_nt: TGTGCCAGCAGGTCTCAGGGGGCGGAGACCCAGTACTTC

d_call: NA
v_call: TRBV29-1
j_call: TRBJ2-7
clone_size: NA
cdr3_aa: CSALGGEGFYEQYF
cdr3_nt: TGCAGCGCCCTGGGAGGCGAGGGGTTCTACGAGCAGTACTTC

d_call: NA
v_call: TRBV5-1
j_call: TRBJ2-5
clone_size: NA
cdr3_aa: CASSLGRGTETQYF
cdr3_nt: TGCGCCAGCAGCTTGGGCCGGGGAACCGAGACCCAGTACTTC

d_call: NA
v_call: TRBV30
j_call: TRBJ1-1
clone_size: few
cdr3_aa: CAWSNQGVNTEAFF
cdr3_nt: TGTGCCTGGAGTAACCAGGGCGTGAACACTGAAGCTTTCTTT

d_call: TRBD1
v_call: TRBV14
j_call: TRBJ1-1
clone_size: NA
cdr3_aa: CASSQDWDREGTEAFF
cdr3_nt: TGTGCCAGCAGCCAAGATTGGGACAGGGAGGGAACTGAAGCTTTCTTT

d_call: NA
v_call: TRBV21-1
j_call: TRBJ2-4
clone_size: NA
cdr3_aa: CASSYSSRDRERANIQYF
cdr3_nt: TGTGCCAGCAGCTATTCTTCCCGGGACAGGGAACGGGCGAACATTCAGTACTTC

d_call: NA
v_call: TRBV19
j_call: TRBJ1-2
clone_size: NA
cdr3_aa: CASSFSAGANYGYTF
cdr3_nt: TGTGCCAGTAGCTTTTCAGCCGGTGCTAACTATGGCTACACCTTC

d_call: TRBD2
v_call: TRBV9
j_call: TRBJ2-2
clone_size: NA
cdr3_aa: CASSLQDSGTGELFF
cdr3_nt: TGTGCCAGCAGCCTCCAGGATAGCGGGACCGGGGAGCTGTTTTTT

d_call: TRBD1
v_call: TRBV27
j_call: TRBJ2-1
clone_size: NA
cdr3_aa: CASSRIGTVDNEQFF
cdr3_nt: TGTGCCAGCAGTCGGATCGGGACAGTAGACAATGAGCAGTTCTTC

d_call: NA
v_call: TRBV4-3
j_call: TRBJ1-6
clone_size: NA
cdr3_aa: CASSQDLQTYSPNNSPLHF
cdr3_nt: TGCGCCAGCAGCCAAGATTTACAGACTTACTCTCCCAATAATTCACCCCTCCACTTT

d_call: TRBD1
v_call: TRBV29-1
j_call: TRBJ2-7
clone_size: NA
cdr3_aa: CSVELGQGANYEQYF
cdr3_nt: TGCAGCGTTGAGTTGGGACAGGGGGCCAACTACGAGCAGTACTTC

d_call: TRBD1
v_call: TRBV7-3
j_call: TRBJ2-1
clone_size: NA
cdr3_aa: CASSLTGQDNEQFF
cdr3_nt: TGTGCCAGCAGCTTAACGGGACAGGACAATGAGCAGTTCTTC

d_call: NA
v_call: TRBV5-1
j_call: TRBJ2-1
clone_size: NA
cdr3_aa: CASRRSAAGSEPHEQFF
cdr3_nt: TGCGCCAGCAGGCGTTCGGCTGCGGGATCAGAACCCCATGAGCAGTTCTTC

d_call: TRBD1
v_call: TRBV28
j_call: TRBJ1-2
clone_size: once
cdr3_aa: CASIPGQGAGYGYTF
cdr3_nt: TGTGCCAGCATTCCGGGACAGGGGGCGGGCTATGGCTACACCTTC

d_call: NA
v_call: TRBV9
j_call: TRBJ2-3
clone_size: NA
cdr3_aa: CASNPGVAGTQYF
cdr3_nt: TGTGCCAGCAACCCAGGGGTGGCCGGTACGCAGTATTTT

d_call: NA
v_call: TRBV7-2
j_call: TRBJ2-5
clone_size: NA
cdr3_aa: CASSFGRETQYF
cdr3_nt: TGTGCCAGCAGCTTTGGGCGGGAGACCCAGTACTTC

d_call: NA
v_call: TRBV9
j_call: TRBJ2-5
clone_size: NA
cdr3_aa: CASSVRLLAKVQETQYF
cdr3_nt: TGTGCCAGCAGCGTAAGACTACTGGCTAAGGTTCAAGAGACCCAGTACTTC

d_call: TRBD1
v_call: TRBV5-1
j_call: TRBJ2-4
clone_size: NA
cdr3_aa: CASSPISQGASKNIQYF
cdr3_nt: TGCGCCAGCAGCCCCATTTCACAGGGGGCAAGCAAAAACATTCAGTACTTC

d_call: NA
v_call: TRBV7-2
j_call: TRBJ2-3
clone_size: NA
cdr3_aa: CASSLPLGLTDTQYF
cdr3_nt: TGTGCCAGCAGCTTACCTTTGGGTCTCACAGATACGCAGTATTTT

d_call: NA
v_call: TRBV28
j_call: TRBJ2-5
clone_size: NA
cdr3_aa: CASSQIGGGTAQETQYF
cdr3_nt: TGTGCCAGCAGTCAAATAGGAGGGGGGACAGCTCAAGAGACCCAGTACTTC